The 5 T cell receptor beta chains in this list originate from one sample, sequenced in a study of blood T cells in healthy people across ages. Primers used in a second PCR of about 6 to 11 cycles were a sample-barcoded 5' primer and a J-beta primer mix. Via MiXCR, TCRdb re-called the 5' RACE reads, giving one row per CDR3 protein. The data show about 1 million distinct CDR3 sequences, with around 45% seen just once and under 20% held by the top ten. The sequencing input was blood. The source of these receptors is an older woman in good health.

This clonotype occurred a few times. V gene TRBV24-1 combines with J gene TRBJ2-1; D tentatively fits TRBD1 or TRBD2 (5 bases each). V was clipped by 9 bases and J by 0 bases, with 20 bases between them. Germline V gene lookup returns CDR1 KGHDR and CDR2 SFDVKD. There are 17 residues in the CDR3. The CDR3 spells CATRLTSSRDSYNEQFF. In nucleotides, the CDR3 is TGTGCCACCCGCCTGACTTCTAGCAGGGACTCCTACAATGAGCAGTTCTTC.

This clonotype was counted a few times. This chain connects TRBV7-2 to TRBJ2-1; D may correspond to TRBD1 or TRBD2 (7 bases each). This CDR3 has 18 amino acids. Germline CDR1 and CDR2: SGHTA and FQGNSA. Trimming pared 5 bases from V and 5 bases from J, leaving 25 bases between. The CDR3 protein is CASSPRPGGGGLHNEQFF. CDR3 sequence (DNA): TGTGCCAGCAGCCCCCGGCCAGGGGGGGGAGGGCTGCACAATGAGCAGTTCTTC.

The sample holds a few counts of this clonotype. The chain employs TRBV20-1 and TRBJ2-7; 9 nucleotides align to TRBD1. J lost 7 bases, V lost 5 bases, and 9 bases had no gene match. Germline V gene data show CDR1 as DFQATT and CDR2 as SNEGSKA (reference sequence). CDR3 length: 13 amino acids. In nucleotides, the CDR3 is TGCAGTGCTGAGAATGACAGGGGGGAGGAGCAGTACTTC. This sequence encodes CSAENDRGEEQYF.

The chain links TRBV7-2 to TRBJ2-1; D tentatively fits TRBD1 or TRBD2 (5 bases each). The assigned J gene may be wrong: the sequence end matches TRBJ2-7 better. Germline V gene lookup returns CDR1 SGHTA and CDR2 FQGNSA. The CDR3 runs 15 residues. The CDR3 DNA follows: TGTGCCAGCAGCCCGGGCCTCGGGGCATACAATGAGCAGTACTTC. It codes for CASSPGLGAYNEQYF.

This chain connects TRBV7-2 to TRBJ2-3; TRBD2 matches 12 bases. Per germline, CDR1 SGHTA and CDR2 FQGNSA. This CDR3 has 16 residues. The V and J ends lost 2 bases and 4 bases, in that order; junction bases with no gene match: 4. CDR3 nucleotide sequence: TGTGCCAGCAGCTTACTAGCGGGGGGGTGGGCAGATACGCAGTATTTT. Protein: CASSLLAGGWADTQYF.